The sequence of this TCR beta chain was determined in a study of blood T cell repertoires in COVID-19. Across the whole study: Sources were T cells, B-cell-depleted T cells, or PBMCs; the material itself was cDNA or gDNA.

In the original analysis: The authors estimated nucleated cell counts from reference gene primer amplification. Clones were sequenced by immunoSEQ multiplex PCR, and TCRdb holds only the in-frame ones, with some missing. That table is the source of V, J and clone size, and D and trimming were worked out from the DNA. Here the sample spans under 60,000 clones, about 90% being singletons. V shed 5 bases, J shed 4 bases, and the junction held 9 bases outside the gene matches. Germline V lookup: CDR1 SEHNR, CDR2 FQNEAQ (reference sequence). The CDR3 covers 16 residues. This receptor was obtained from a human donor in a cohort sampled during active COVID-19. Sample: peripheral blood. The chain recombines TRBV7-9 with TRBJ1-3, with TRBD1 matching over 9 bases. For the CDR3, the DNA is TGTGCCAGCAGCAGAACCCCGGGACAGGGCGGAAACACCATATATTTT. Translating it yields CASSRTPGQGGNTIYF.